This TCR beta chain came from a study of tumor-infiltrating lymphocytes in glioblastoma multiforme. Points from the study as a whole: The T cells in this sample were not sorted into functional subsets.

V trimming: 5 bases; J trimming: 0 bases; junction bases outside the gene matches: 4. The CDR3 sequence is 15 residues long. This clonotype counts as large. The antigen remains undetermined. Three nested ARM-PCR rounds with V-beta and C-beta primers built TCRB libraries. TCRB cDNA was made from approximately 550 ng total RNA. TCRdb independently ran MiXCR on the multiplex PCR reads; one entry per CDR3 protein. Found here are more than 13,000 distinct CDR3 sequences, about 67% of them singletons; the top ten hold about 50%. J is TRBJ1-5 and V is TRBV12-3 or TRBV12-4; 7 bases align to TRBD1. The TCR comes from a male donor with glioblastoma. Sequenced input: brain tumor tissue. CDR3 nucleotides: TGTGCCAGCAGTGACGACAGGGTTAGCAATCAGCCCCAGCATTTT. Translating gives CASSDDRVSNQPQHF.